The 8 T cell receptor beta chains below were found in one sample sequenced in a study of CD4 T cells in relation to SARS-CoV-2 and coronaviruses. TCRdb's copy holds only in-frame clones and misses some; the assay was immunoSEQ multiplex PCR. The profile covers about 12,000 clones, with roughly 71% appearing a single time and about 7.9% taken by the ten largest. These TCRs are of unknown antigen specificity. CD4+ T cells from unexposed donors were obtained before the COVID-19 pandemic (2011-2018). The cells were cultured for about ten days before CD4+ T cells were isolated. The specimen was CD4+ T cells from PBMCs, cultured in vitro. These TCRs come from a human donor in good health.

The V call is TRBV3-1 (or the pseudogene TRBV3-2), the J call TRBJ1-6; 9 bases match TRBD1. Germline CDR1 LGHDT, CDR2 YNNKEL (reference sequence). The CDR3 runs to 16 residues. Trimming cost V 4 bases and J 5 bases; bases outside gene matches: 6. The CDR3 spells CASSRGQGTNNSPLHF. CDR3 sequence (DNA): TGTGCCAGCAGCCGCGGACAGGGGACCAATAATTCACCCCTCCACTTT.

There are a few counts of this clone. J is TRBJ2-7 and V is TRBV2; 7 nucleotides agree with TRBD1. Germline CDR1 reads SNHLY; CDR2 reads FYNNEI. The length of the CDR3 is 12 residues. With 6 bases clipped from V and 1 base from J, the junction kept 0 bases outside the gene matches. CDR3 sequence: CASRTGSYEQYF. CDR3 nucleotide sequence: TGTGCCAGCAGGACAGGGTCCTACGAGCAGTACTTC.

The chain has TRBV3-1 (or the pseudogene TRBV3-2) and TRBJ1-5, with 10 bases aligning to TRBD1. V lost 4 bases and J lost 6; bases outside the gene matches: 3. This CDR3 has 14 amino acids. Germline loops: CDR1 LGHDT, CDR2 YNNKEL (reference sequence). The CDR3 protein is CASSPGQGIQPQHF. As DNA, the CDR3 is TGTGCCAGCAGCCCGGGACAGGGGATTCAGCCCCAGCATTTT.

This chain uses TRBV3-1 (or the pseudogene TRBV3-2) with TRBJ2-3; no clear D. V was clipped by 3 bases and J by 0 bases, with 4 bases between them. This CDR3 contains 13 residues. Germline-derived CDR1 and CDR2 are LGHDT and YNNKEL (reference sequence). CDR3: CASSQPSTDTQYF. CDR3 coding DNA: TGTGCCAGCAGCCAGCCTAGCACAGATACGCAGTATTTT.

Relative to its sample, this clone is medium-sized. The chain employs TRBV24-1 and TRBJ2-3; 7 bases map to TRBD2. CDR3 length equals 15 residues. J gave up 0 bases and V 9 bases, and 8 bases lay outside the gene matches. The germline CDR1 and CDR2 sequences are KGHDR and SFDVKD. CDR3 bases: TGTGCCACCTCCCCCAGCGGGATTAGCACAGATACGCAGTATTTT. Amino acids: CATSPSGISTDTQYF.

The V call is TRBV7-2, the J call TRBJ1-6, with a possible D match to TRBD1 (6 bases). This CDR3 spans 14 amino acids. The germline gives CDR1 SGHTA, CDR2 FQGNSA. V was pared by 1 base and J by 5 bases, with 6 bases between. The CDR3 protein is CASSLGTDNSPLHF. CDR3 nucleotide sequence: TGTGCCAGCAGCTTAGGGACAGATAATTCACCCCTCCACTTT. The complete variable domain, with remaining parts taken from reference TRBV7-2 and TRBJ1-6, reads GAGVSQSPSNKVTEKGKDVELRCDPISGHTALYWYRQSLGQGLEFLIYFQGNSAPDKSGLPSDRFSAERTGGSVSTLTIQRTQQEDSAVYLCASSLGTDNSPLHFGNGTRLTVT.

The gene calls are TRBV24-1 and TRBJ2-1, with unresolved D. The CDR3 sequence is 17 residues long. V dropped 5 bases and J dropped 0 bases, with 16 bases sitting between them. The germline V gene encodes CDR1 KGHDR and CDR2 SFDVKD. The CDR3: CATSAPGSTSSYNEQFF. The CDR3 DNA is TGTGCCACCAGTGCTCCAGGTAGCACGAGCTCCTACAATGAGCAGTTCTTC.

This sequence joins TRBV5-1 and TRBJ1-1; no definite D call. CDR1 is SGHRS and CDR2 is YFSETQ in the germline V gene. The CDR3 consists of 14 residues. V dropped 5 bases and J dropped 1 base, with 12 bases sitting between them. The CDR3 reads CASREDWGNTEAFF. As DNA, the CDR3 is TGCGCCAGCAGGGAGGACTGGGGGAACACTGAAGCTTTCTTT.